The 6 T cell receptor beta chains given below trace back to one sample, sequenced in a study of blood T cell repertoires in COVID-19. Produced via immunoSEQ multiplex PCR; TCRdb's table is partial and in-frame only. The sample includes about 200,000 clones, 65% to 90% of them seen just once. What was sequenced was PBMCs or T cells enriched from blood (not recorded which). Every receptor here comes from a woman aged 40 to 50 with acute COVID-19.

The chain has TRBV18 and TRBJ2-7, with 8 positions matching TRBD2. With V trimmed by 0 bases and J by 5 bases, 9 bases remained unmatched. Germline V gives CDR1 KGHSH, CDR2 LQKENI. The CDR3 extends over 16 amino acids. The CDR3, as DNA: TGTGCCAGCTCACCACCGTCAGCGGGAGTTTCTCACGAGCAGTACTTC. It codes for CASSPPSAGVSHEQYF.

The chain uses TRBV11-2 and TRBJ2-1; 12 nucleotides match TRBD2. CDR1 and CDR2 (germline): SGHAT, FQNNGV. The CDR3 spans 16 residues. Unmatched junction bases numbered 7, after V lost 1 base and J lost 9 bases. The CDR3 sequence: CASSLVPGLAGGEQFF. The CDR3 DNA is TGTGCCAGCAGCTTAGTCCCGGGACTAGCGGGTGGTGAGCAGTTCTTC.

The sample holds a few counts of this clone. This chain connects TRBV28 to TRBJ2-1; possibly TRBD1 for D (5 bases). Germline CDR1 reads MDHEN; CDR2 reads SYDVKM. Trimming took off 4 bases at V and 6 bases at J, with 10 bases between the two ends. CDR3 length: 13 amino acids. The DNA for the CDR3 is TGTGCCAGCAGTTATACCCAGGGCAATGAGCAGTTCTTC. This translates into CASSYTQGNEQFF.

The V call is TRBV14, the J call TRBJ1-6; 8 nucleotides agree with TRBD1. The CDR3 length is 17 residues. Trimming at V came to 5 bases and at J to 7 bases, leaving 13 bases not matched to a gene. The V gene's germline CDR1 is SGHDN and CDR2 FVKESK. CDR3 loop: CASSIGQGGRLNSPLHF. DNA of the CDR3: TGTGCCAGCAGCATCGGACAGGGAGGGAGGCTCAATTCACCCCTCCACTTT. The full variable domain, with the rest looked up from reference TRBV14 and TRBJ1-6, is EAGVTQFPSHSVIEKGQTVTLRCDPISGHDNLYWYRRVMGKEIKFLLHFVKESKQDESGMPNNRFLAERTGGTYSTLKVQPAELEDSGVYFCASSIGQGGRLNSPLHFGNGTRLTVT.

This sequence joins TRBV4-3 and TRBJ2-5; 11 nucleotides agree with TRBD2. V lost 2 bases, J lost 1 base, and 9 bases stayed unmatched. Germline V gene lookup returns CDR1 LGHNA and CDR2 YSLEER. The CDR3 spans 18 residues. CDR3 sequence reads: CASSQRILAGVFQETQYF. CDR3 DNA sequence: TGCGCCAGCAGCCAAAGAATACTAGCGGGAGTCTTCCAAGAGACCCAGTACTTC.

About this clone itself: A read error may produce the germline difference seen at one junction end. The J gene is TRBJ2-7, the V gene TRBV24-1; perhaps TRBD1 as D (6 bases). This CDR3 is 13 amino acids long. Germline values: CDR1 KGHDR, CDR2 SFDVKD. CDR3 in amino acids: CAQQRTDFYEQYF. For the CDR3, the DNA is TGCGCCCAGCAGCGGACAGATTTTTACGAGCAGTACTTC.